Below, 11 T cell receptor beta chains from the same sample are listed, as sequenced in a study of T cell changes during pregnancy in multiple sclerosis. Clones were read by immunoSEQ multiplex PCR, and TCRdb kept only the in-frame ones, dropping some. This table has 68,000 or so clones, 75% to 95% appearing once. The sequencing here drew on peripheral blood, taken in the second trimester of pregnancy. The receptors shown here come from a female donor with multiple sclerosis, enrolled in a pregnancy study.

The chain is built from TRBV7-2 and TRBJ2-3, with 9 bases fitting TRBD2. This CDR3 comprises 16 residues. The V gene end was trimmed by 4 bases and the J gene end by 4 bases; junction bases not matched to a gene: 9. Germline V gene sequence: CDR1 SGHTA, CDR2 FQGNSA. The CDR3 loop is CASSSAQAGGSDTQYF. CDR3 in DNA: TGTGCCAGCAGCTCAGCCCAAGCGGGGGGCTCAGATACGCAGTATTTT. Variable domain in full (rest from reference TRBV7-2 and TRBJ2-3): GAGVSQSPSNKVTEKGKDVELRCDPISGHTALYWYRQSLGQGLEFLIYFQGNSAPDKSGLPSDRFSAERTGGSVSTLTIQRTQQEDSAVYLCASSSAQAGGSDTQYFGPGTRLTVL.

The rearrangement links TRBV5-1 to TRBJ1-5; tentatively, D is TRBD1 (6 bases). This CDR3 comprises 15 residues. Germline V gene data show CDR1 as SGHRS and CDR2 as YFSETQ. Trimming took off 4 bases at V and 4 bases at J, with 15 bases between the two ends. Here the CDR3 reads CASSEGGTRNQPQHF. As DNA, the CDR3 is TGCGCCAGCAGCGAAGGGGGTACGAGAAATCAGCCCCAGCATTTT.

As DNA, the CDR3 is TGTGCCACCAGCAGAGCGCTAGCGGCCGACGACGAGCAGTTCTTC. Translating gives CATSRALAADDEQFF. The chain employs TRBV15 and TRBJ2-1, with 7 bases lining up with TRBD2. CDR3 length equals 15 residues. From germline, CDR1 is LNHNV and CDR2 YYDKDF (reference sequence). With V trimmed by 1 base and J by 10 bases, 10 bases remained unmatched.

The rearrangement joins TRBV4-3 to TRBJ1-1; 9 bases map to TRBD1. The V and J ends lost 4 bases and 0 bases, in that order; junction bases with no gene match: 3. This CDR3 comprises 15 residues. The germline V gene encodes CDR1 LGHNA and CDR2 YSLEER. In nucleotides, the CDR3 is TGCGCCAGCAGCCTGGACAGGGGCTTGAACACTGAAGCTTTCTTT. Amino acid sequence: CASSLDRGLNTEAFF.

The chain combines TRBV6-5 with TRBJ2-7; the D gene is possibly TRBD2 (5 bases). The CDR3 length is 15 residues. Germline V gene lookup returns CDR1 MNHEY and CDR2 SVGAGI. The ends were cut back, 0 bases at V and 0 bases at J, with 9 bases in the middle. CDR3 sequence: CASSYSPEGSYEQYF. DNA of the CDR3: TGTGCCAGCAGTTACTCCCCAGAGGGCTCCTACGAGCAGTACTTC.

Only one count was recorded for this clone. The J gene is TRBJ2-1, the V gene TRBV14, with TRBD2 as a possible D gene (6 bases). The germline V and J ends were trimmed by 2 bases and 7 bases, with 21 bases remaining between them. CDR1 and CDR2 from the germline V gene are SGHDN and FVKESK. This CDR3 region has 17 residues. CDR3 sequence: CASSQNVAVWGRNEQFF. In DNA, the CDR3 is TGTGCCAGCAGCCAAAATGTAGCGGTCTGGGGGAGGAATGAGCAGTTCTTC.

This clone came up once. This sequence joins TRBV4-3 and TRBJ2-7; 9 positions match TRBD1. There are 16 residues in the CDR3. Trimming at V came to 0 bases and at J to 1 base, leaving 4 bases not matched to a gene. The germline V gene encodes CDR1 LGHNA and CDR2 YSLEER. Here the CDR3 reads CASSQDGTGPSYEQYF. CDR3 bases: TGCGCCAGCAGCCAAGATGGGACAGGGCCATCCTACGAGCAGTACTTC.

The CDR3 nucleotides read TGTGCCAGCAGTTCGGGACCGGGACAGCAAGAGACCCAGTACTTC. This translates into CASSSGPGQQETQYF. V gene TRBV27 combines with J gene TRBJ2-5; 7 bases align to TRBD1. V trimming: 4 bases; J trimming: 2 bases; junction bases outside the gene matches: 7. The CDR3 totals 15 residues. Germline loops: CDR1 MNHEY, CDR2 SMNVEV (reference sequence).

CDR3 in amino acids: CASSSGMNTEAFF. The CDR3 nucleotides read TGTGCCAGCAGTTCAGGCATGAACACTGAAGCTTTCTTT. This chain uses TRBV6-5 with TRBJ1-1; D is unclear. CDR1 is MNHEY, CDR2 SVGAGI, per germline. Trimming pared 4 bases from V and 0 bases from J, leaving 6 bases between. The CDR3 length is 13 residues.

The J gene is TRBJ2-7, the V gene TRBV6-5; TRBD2 aligns across 7 bases. Unmatched junction bases numbered 5, after V lost 6 bases and J lost 3 bases. Germline assignment: CDR1 MNHEY and CDR2 SVGAGI. The CDR3 is made up of 13 amino acids. The CDR3 region has the DNA TGTGCCAGCAGAAAGGGACTAATCTACGAGCAGTACTTC. This translates into CASRKGLIYEQYF.

V and J are TRBV30 and TRBJ2-2; weak D call: TRBD1 (5 bases). Per the germline V gene, CDR1 is GTSNPN and CDR2 is SVGIG (reference sequence). The V end lost 2 bases, the J end lost 7 bases, and 11 bases lay between the germline ends. The CDR3 has 13 residues. CDR3 loop: CAWSWQGRGELFF. CDR3 sequence (DNA): TGTGCCTGGAGTTGGCAGGGTCGCGGGGAGCTGTTTTTT.